This T cell receptor (beta chain) was recovered during a study of T cells after yellow fever vaccination. Each CDR3 protein is one row after TCRdb ran MiXCR on the 5' RACE reads. The table includes some 350,000 distinct CDR3 sequences, 3.5% to 4.5% detected once. The CDR3 is made up of 15 amino acids. Trimming took off 0 bases at V and 4 bases at J, with 10 bases between the two ends. Germline lookup yields CDR1 LNHDA and CDR2 SQIVND (reference sequence). The chain uses TRBV19 and TRBJ2-1; D could derive from TRBD1 or TRBD2 (5 bases each). The sequenced sample was PBMCs, obtained 5 days after the yellow fever booster vaccination. The receptor's source is a man between 18 and 29 years old who received the YFV17D yellow fever vaccine. CDR3 protein: CASSIDGTGYNEQFF. CDR3 bases: TGTGCCAGTAGTATAGACGGGACGGGTTACAATGAGCAGTTCTTC.